A single sample gave rise to the 30 T cell receptor beta chains below, sequenced in a study of PD-L1 blockade in urothelial cancer. The data were produced by immunoSEQ multiplex PCR, yet TCRdb's version contains in-frame clones alone and is incomplete. Altogether 30,000 to 50,000 clones are present, approximately 90% being singletons, with the ten largest covering 10% to 12%. Time point defined: pretreatment peripheral blood. The starting material was PBMCs, obtained around atezolizumab (anti-PD-L1) treatment. The receptors shown here come from an older woman with urothelial cancer.

This clone has just one count. The chain is built from TRBV5-1 and TRBJ2-7, with 7 bases that match TRBD2. The CDR3 is made up of 15 amino acids. V dropped 0 bases and J dropped 7; count of bases not matched to a gene: 10. From germline, CDR1 is SGHRS and CDR2 YFSETQ. The CDR3 protein is CASSLAGGSRREQYF. CDR3 nucleotide sequence: TGCGCCAGCAGCTTGGCCGGCGGGAGCAGGCGAGAGCAGTACTTC.

The V and J genes are TRBV11-2 and TRBJ2-7; tentatively, D is TRBD2 (5 bases). V was cut by 5 bases and J by 2 bases, with 19 bases left in between. CDR1 SGHAT and CDR2 FQNNGV come from the germline V gene. This CDR3 has 16 residues. The CDR3 DNA is TGTGCCAGCAGCGCGAAAAGCGGTGGCAGCACCTACGAGCAGTACTTC. This sequence encodes CASSAKSGGSTYEQYF.

The V gene is TRBV27, the J gene TRBJ2-1; TRBD1 aligns across 7 bases. V dropped 6 bases and J dropped 5; count of bases not matched to a gene: 13. This CDR3 contains 16 residues. Per the germline V gene, CDR1 is MNHEY and CDR2 is SMNVEV (reference sequence). CDR3 region: CASSHPGQRINNEQFF. In DNA form, the CDR3 reads TGTGCCAGCAGCCACCCGGGACAGAGGATAAACAATGAGCAGTTCTTC.

The chain links TRBV2 to TRBJ1-3; D is unresolved. Germline V gene lookup returns CDR1 SNHLY and CDR2 FYNNEI. V lost 4 bases, J lost 0 bases, and 16 bases lay in between. CDR3 length: 17 amino acids. The CDR3 sequence is CASSAGLIPLSGNTIYF. For the CDR3, the DNA is TGTGCCAGCAGTGCCGGACTGATCCCCCTCTCTGGAAACACCATATATTTT.

The chain has TRBV27 and TRBJ2-2; the D gene is possibly TRBD2 (5 bases). V lost 6 bases, J lost 1 base, and 12 bases lay in between. CDR1 MNHEY and CDR2 SMNVEV come from the germline V gene (reference sequence). The length of the CDR3 is 15 residues. CDR3 amino acids: CASRPLTRNTGELFF. The CDR3 region has the DNA TGTGCCAGCAGACCCCTCACTAGGAACACCGGGGAGCTGTTTTTT.

This chain links TRBV18 with TRBJ2-1; TRBD1 agrees at 8 bases. Germline V lookup: CDR1 KGHSH, CDR2 LQKENI. With 3 bases clipped from V and 6 bases from J, the junction kept 4 bases outside the gene matches. The CDR3 extends over 14 amino acids. The CDR3, as DNA: TGTGCCAGCTCACCGACAACAGGGGGCAATGAGCAGTTCTTC. It encodes CASSPTTGGNEQFF.

CDR3 DNA: TGCGCCAGCAGCCAACAACAAGGGGGTTACGAGCAGTACTTC. Translation: CASSQQQGGYEQYF. This rearrangement joins TRBV5-1 to TRBJ2-7, with a possible D match to TRBD1 (6 bases). Trimming removed 4 bases at V and 4 bases at J, with 15 bases between. The germline gives CDR1 SGHRS, CDR2 YFSETQ. The CDR3 has 14 residues.

The chain recombines TRBV7-9 with TRBJ2-3; D is possibly TRBD2 (6 bases). Trimming took 3 bases from V and 3 from J, leaving 13 bases between them. The germline CDR1 and CDR2 sequences are SEHNR and FQNEAQ (reference sequence). This CDR3 contains 15 residues. DNA for the CDR3: TGTGCCAGCAGCTTGGGCGTCGGGAGTACAGATACGCAGTATTTT. Its protein is CASSLGVGSTDTQYF. Full variable domain (rest looked up from reference TRBV7-9 and TRBJ2-3): DTGVSQNPRHKITKRGQNVTFRCDPISEHNRLYWYRQTLGQGPEFLTYFQNEAQLEKSRLLSDRFSAERPKGSFSTLEIQRTEQGDSAMYLCASSLGVGSTDTQYFGPGTRLTVL.

This chain's CDR3 is CSVEPGRASDGGAFF. The CDR3 DNA reads TGCAGCGTTGAACCCGGCAGGGCCTCCGACGGCGGAGCTTTCTTT. The rearrangement joins TRBV29-1 to TRBJ1-1, with D perhaps matching TRBD1 (5 bases). Germline values: CDR1 SQVTM, CDR2 ANQGSEA. This CDR3 contains 15 residues. V lost 2 bases and J 10 bases, leaving 23 bases between the germline ends.

This chain links TRBV2 with TRBJ1-5; D might be TRBD1 (6 bases). The CDR3 extends over 15 amino acids. The germline gives CDR1 SNHLY, CDR2 FYNNEI. Trimming pared 6 bases from V and 0 bases from J, leaving 12 bases between. CDR3 sequence reads: CASRRTEYSNQPQHF. Here the CDR3 DNA reads TGTGCCAGCAGGCGGACAGAATATAGCAATCAGCCCCAGCATTTT.

The chain joins TRBV9 to TRBJ2-5, with a possible D match to TRBD2 (6 bases). Trimming removed 7 bases from V and 2 bases from J, with 15 bases in between. CDR3 length: 14 residues. Germline V gives CDR1 SGDLS, CDR2 YYNGEE. CDR3 in amino acids: CASAPGGVQETQYF. CDR3 nucleotides: TGTGCCAGCGCCCCCGGAGGGGTACAAGAGACCCAGTACTTC.

J is TRBJ2-3 and V is TRBV28, with 12 bases fitting TRBD1. CDR3 length: 16 amino acids. V was clipped by 5 bases and J by 4 bases; unmatched bases: 7. Germline V gene sequence: CDR1 MDHEN, CDR2 SYDVKM. The CDR3 DNA follows: TGTGCCAGCAGTCCCCCGGGACAGGGGGCGGCAGATACGCAGTATTTT. Translation gives CASSPPGQGAADTQYF.

This sequence joins TRBV28 and TRBJ1-2, with D possibly TRBD1 on 5 matching bases. V shed 3 bases and J shed 1 base, with 9 bases lying between them. Per the germline V gene, CDR1 is MDHEN and CDR2 is SYDVKM. The CDR3 has 14 residues. CDR3 DNA: TGTGCCAGCAGTTTTCGGGGGGGTAACTATGGCTACACCTTC. Translation: CASSFRGGNYGYTF.

This clone was observed a few times. This chain links TRBV2 with TRBJ2-2; 7 bases are a match to TRBD2. The CDR3 has 16 amino acids. The V gene end was trimmed by 0 bases and the J gene end by 6 bases; junction bases not matched to a gene: 7. CDR1 is SNHLY, CDR2 FYNNEI, per germline. The CDR3 nucleotides read TGTGCCAGCAGTGAAGCTGGCGGGAGAGCTGCCGGGGAGCTGTTTTTT. Its translation is CASSEAGGRAAGELFF.

This chain joins TRBV23-1 and TRBJ2-7, with no clear D. TRBV23-1 falls under the ORF class, with uncertain function. The V end was cut by 0 bases, the J end by 3 bases, with 12 bases between. This CDR3 region has 15 residues. The CDR3 nucleotides read TGCGCCAGCAGTCAATCTAGGCAGAGACACTACGAGCAGTACTTC. This gives the protein CASSQSRQRHYEQYF.

This rearrangement joins TRBV5-6 to TRBJ2-5, with TRBD1 matching 8 bases. CDR1 is SGHDT, CDR2 YYEEEE, per germline. This CDR3 is built from 15 residues. V gave up 2 bases and J gave up 3 bases; unmatched junction bases: 6. The CDR3 DNA is TGTGCCAGCAGCTTCGGGCGGACAGGGAAAGAGACCCAGTACTTC. It encodes CASSFGRTGKETQYF.

The chain uses TRBV28 and TRBJ1-4; D is unresolved. This CDR3 has 11 amino acids. CDR1 is MDHEN and CDR2 is SYDVKM in the germline V gene. V lost 3 bases to trimming and J lost 9 bases, with 5 bases between them. The CDR3, as DNA: TGTGCCAGCAGTTTGAGTAAAAAACTGTTTTTT. It translates to CASSLSKKLFF.

The chain combines TRBV6-1 with TRBJ2-7; 10 nucleotides line up with TRBD2. The V segment lost 6 bases and the J segment 5 bases; nucleotides outside the gene matches: 7. Per germline, CDR1 MNHNS and CDR2 SASEGT. This CDR3 has 14 residues. Here the CDR3 DNA reads TGTGCCAGCAGGTCCGGGACTAGCGCCAACGAGCAGTACTTC. Residues: CASRSGTSANEQYF.

The rearrangement links TRBV9 to TRBJ1-2; D might be TRBD1 (5 bases). CDR3 length: 14 amino acids. The germline V gene encodes CDR1 SGDLS and CDR2 YYNGEE. Between the trimmed V and J ends, which lost 2 bases and 8 bases, there was a span of 16 bases. The CDR3 loop is CASSVEVGGRGYTF. In DNA form, the CDR3 reads TGTGCCAGCAGCGTGGAGGTGGGGGGACGCGGCTACACCTTC.

This clone has just one count. The chain is built from TRBV28 and TRBJ2-1; 10 nucleotides line up with TRBD2. Germline CDR1 MDHEN, CDR2 SYDVKM. V dropped 4 bases and J dropped 10; count of bases not matched to a gene: 28. The CDR3 is made up of 21 amino acids. CDR3 protein: CASSSPKMDRGFLAGEKEQFF. The CDR3 DNA is TGTGCCAGCAGTTCGCCGAAGATGGACCGCGGTTTTCTAGCGGGAGAAAAAGAGCAGTTCTTC.

CDR3 coding DNA: TGTGCCAGCAGCTCTCGTCGGCGGGAGGGGAACGAGCAGTACTTC. Translating it yields CASSSRRREGNEQYF. This chain links TRBV11-2 with TRBJ2-7; 9 bases line up with TRBD2. Germline values: CDR1 SGHAT, CDR2 FQNNGV. The CDR3 is made up of 15 amino acids. V shed 4 bases, J shed 5 bases, and the junction held 9 bases outside the gene matches.

The V call is TRBV27, the J call TRBJ2-7, with 9 nucleotides matching TRBD2. CDR1 is MNHEY, CDR2 SMNVEV, per germline (reference sequence). With 6 bases clipped from V and 5 bases from J, the junction kept 2 bases outside the gene matches. This CDR3 is built from 12 residues. CDR3 bases: TGTGCCAGCAGGGGACTAGCCCACGAGCAGTACTTC. Its protein is CASRGLAHEQYF.

The chain is built from TRBV5-1 and TRBJ2-2, with a possible D match to TRBD1 (6 bases). V shed 4 bases and J shed 2 bases, with 15 bases lying between them. The CDR3 is 16 residues long. Looked up from germline, CDR1 is SGHRS and CDR2 is YFSETQ. The CDR3 reads CASSAGYRVNTGELFF. The CDR3 DNA sequence: TGCGCCAGCAGCGCCGGCTACAGGGTAAACACCGGGGAGCTGTTTTTT.

The rearrangement joins TRBV5-1 to TRBJ2-7; the match to TRBD2 covers 13 bases. Germline CDR1 reads SGHRS; CDR2 reads YFSETQ. J lost 2 bases, V lost 4 bases, and 3 bases had no gene match. This CDR3 region has 15 residues. In nucleotides, the CDR3 is TGCGCCAGCAGCCCAACTAGCGGGAGGGCCTACGAGCAGTACTTC. Translation: CASSPTSGRAYEQYF.

About this clone: One end of the junction varies from germline; a read error may be responsible. This chain joins TRBV7-7 and TRBJ2-1; unclear D gene. Germline lookup yields CDR1 SSHAT and CDR2 FNYEAQ (reference sequence). The length of the CDR3 is 16 residues. Written as DNA, the CDR3 is TGTGCTAGCAGCTTTGCTGCGGTTCCTTTACAATCTGAGCAGTTCTTC. It encodes CASSFAAVPLQSEQFF. Variable domain in full (rest from reference TRBV7-7 and TRBJ2-1): GAGVSQSPRYKVTKRGQDVTLRCDPISSHATLYWYQQALGQGPEFLTYFNYEAQPDKSGLPSDRFSAERPEGSISTLTIQRTEQRDSAMYRCASSFAAVPLQSEQFFGPGTRLTVL.

The chain links TRBV27 to TRBJ2-1, with 13 positions matching TRBD2. The CDR3 has 14 residues. V shed 3 bases and J 8 bases; nucleotides not matched to a gene: 1. Germline V gene lookup returns CDR1 MNHEY and CDR2 SMNVEV (reference sequence). The CDR3 DNA reads TGTGCCAGCAGTTTCGGACTAGCGGGAGATGAGCAGTTCTTC. It encodes CASSFGLAGDEQFF.

The V call is TRBV5-1, the J call TRBJ2-7; 11 bases map to TRBD1. The V segment lost 0 bases and the J segment 4 bases; nucleotides outside the gene matches: 6. The length of the CDR3 is 16 residues. CDR1 SGHRS and CDR2 YFSETQ come from the germline V gene. The CDR3 bases are TGCGCCAGCAGCTTGGGGACAGGGGGCCTCTCGTACGAGCAGTACTTC. It is translated as CASSLGTGGLSYEQYF. Based on the CDR3 plus reference TRBV5-1 and TRBJ2-7, the full variable domain is KAGVTQTPRYLIKTRGQQVTLSCSPISGHRSVSWYQQTPGQGLQFLFEYFSETQRNKGNFPGRFSGRQFSNSRSEMNVSTLELGDSALYLCASSLGTGGLSYEQYFGPGTRLTVT.

V usage is TRBV19 and J usage is TRBJ2-7, with D perhaps TRBD1 (6 bases). Trimming took 6 bases from V and 4 from J, leaving 16 bases between them. The CDR3 is 14 amino acids. Germline lookup yields CDR1 LNHDA and CDR2 SQIVND (reference sequence). The CDR3 nucleotides are TGTGCCAGTAGCCCGACAGGAGGATTATACGAGCAGTACTTC. Amino acids: CASSPTGGLYEQYF. The full variable domain, completed using reference TRBV19 and TRBJ2-7, is DGGITQSPKYLFRKEGQNVTLSCEQNLNHDAMYWYRQDPGQGLRLIYYSQIVNDFQKGDIAEGYSVSREKKESFPLTVTSAQKNPTAFYLCASSPTGGLYEQYFGPGTRLTVT.

The chain carries TRBV7-9 and TRBJ1-2; possible D gene TRBD1, 5 bases. Trimming cost V 1 base and J 6 bases, with 15 bases left between them. From germline, CDR1 is SEHNR and CDR2 FQNEAQ (reference sequence). This CDR3 is 15 amino acids long. The CDR3 DNA reads as TGTGCCAGCAGCTTAGAGGTCGACAGCCCCCATGGCTACACCTTC. Protein product: CASSLEVDSPHGYTF.

The chain joins TRBV9 to TRBJ1-4, with D possibly being TRBD1 (5 bases). The germline V and J ends were trimmed by 0 bases and 8 bases, with 17 bases remaining between them. This CDR3 spans 16 amino acids. Germline V gene sequence: CDR1 SGDLS, CDR2 YYNGEE. The CDR3 DNA follows: TGTGCCAGCAGCGTAGGGCCGGGGCAGGGAGGGGAAAAACTGTTTTTT. Encoded protein: CASSVGPGQGGEKLFF.